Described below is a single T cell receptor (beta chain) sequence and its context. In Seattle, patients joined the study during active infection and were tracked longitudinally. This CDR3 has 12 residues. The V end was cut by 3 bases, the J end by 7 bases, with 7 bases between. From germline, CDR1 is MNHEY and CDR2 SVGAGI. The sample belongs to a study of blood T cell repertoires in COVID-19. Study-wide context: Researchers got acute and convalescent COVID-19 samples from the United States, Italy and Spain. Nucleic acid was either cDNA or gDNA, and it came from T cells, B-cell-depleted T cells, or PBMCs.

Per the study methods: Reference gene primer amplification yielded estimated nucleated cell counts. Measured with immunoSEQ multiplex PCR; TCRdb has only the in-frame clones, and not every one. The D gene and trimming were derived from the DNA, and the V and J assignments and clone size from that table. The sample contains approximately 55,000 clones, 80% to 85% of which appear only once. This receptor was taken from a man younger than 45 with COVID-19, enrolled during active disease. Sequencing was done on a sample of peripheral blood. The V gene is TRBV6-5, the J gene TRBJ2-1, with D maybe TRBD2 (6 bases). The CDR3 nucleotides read TGTGCCAGCAGTTATGGGGGGAATGAGCAGTTCTTC. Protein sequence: CASSYGGNEQFF.